The source of this TCR beta chain is a study of T cells expressing NK-cell markers. Germline CDR1 DFQATT, CDR2 SNEGSKA (reference sequence). The CDR3 has 14 amino acids. TCRdb re-called the 5' RACE reads and gives one entry per CDR3 protein, without DNA. This repertoire includes 150,000 or so distinct CDR3 sequences. This sequence originates from a woman aged 18 to 75 in good health. The chain couples TRBV20-1 to TRBJ2-3. The sequencing input was blood T cells: a sorted CD56 or NKG2C T cell subset, CD4+ or CD8+ T cells, or bulk PBMC T cells (not recorded which). The CDR3 sequence is CSAPTSWKEDTQYF.